The rows below give T cell receptor beta chains drawn from one sample of a study of cytomegalovirus exposure and HLA in healthy donors. Clones were read by immunoSEQ multiplex PCR, and TCRdb kept only the in-frame ones, dropping some. The sample data list under 45,000 clones. The sample consisted of PBMCs. These receptors came from a male donor in good health and CMV-seronegative. CDR3s include the opening cysteine and the closing phenylalanine or tryptophan. Each record gives: V gene, D gene, J gene, CDR3 protein, CDR3 DNA. The D gene is left open where the match is weak.

v_call: TRBV6-1
d_call: -
j_call: TRBJ2-7
cdr3_aa: CASSNRVSYEQYF
cdr3_nt: TGTGCCAGCAGTAACAGGGTTTCCTACGAGCAGTACTTC

v_call: TRBV30
d_call: -
j_call: TRBJ2-5
cdr3_aa: CAWSSSWGIKETQYF
cdr3_nt: TGTGCCTGGAGTTCGTCTTGGGGCATAAAAGAGACCCAGTACTTC

v_call: TRBV4-2
d_call: -
j_call: TRBJ2-2
cdr3_aa: CASSQDPASVGELFF
cdr3_nt: TGTGCCAGCAGCCAAGATCCGGCTAGCGTCGGGGAGCTGTTTTTT

v_call: TRBV5-1
d_call: -
j_call: TRBJ2-1
cdr3_aa: CASRQDSVLYNEQFF
cdr3_nt: TGCGCCAGCAGACAAGACAGTGTTTTATACAATGAGCAGTTCTTC

v_call: TRBV6-6
d_call: -
j_call: TRBJ2-1
cdr3_aa: CASSPLVGGQGEQFF
cdr3_nt: TGTGCCAGCAGCCCTTTAGTGGGCGGGCAAGGGGAGCAGTTCTTC

v_call: TRBV10-2
d_call: TRBD1
j_call: TRBJ1-6
cdr3_aa: CASSEAGGYNSPLHF
cdr3_nt: TGCGCCAGCAGTGAGGCAGGGGGGTATAATTCACCCCTCCACTTT

v_call: TRBV19
d_call: -
j_call: TRBJ1-1
cdr3_aa: CASSIGTAKNTEAFF
cdr3_nt: TGTGCCAGTAGTATAGGGACAGCTAAGAACACTGAAGCTTTCTTT

v_call: TRBV19
d_call: TRBD1
j_call: TRBJ1-5
cdr3_aa: CASRMTGVSNQPQHF
cdr3_nt: TGTGCCAGTAGGATGACAGGGGTTAGCAATCAGCCCCAGCATTTT

v_call: TRBV5-1
d_call: TRBD1
j_call: TRBJ2-7
cdr3_aa: CASSLGAGGYEQYF
cdr3_nt: TGCGCCAGCAGCTTAGGGGCAGGGGGCTACGAGCAGTACTTC

v_call: TRBV5-6
d_call: -
j_call: TRBJ2-5
cdr3_aa: CASSFSRGIWTQYF
cdr3_nt: TGTGCCAGCAGCTTTTCCAGGGGTATCTGGACCCAGTACTTC

v_call: TRBV30
d_call: TRBD2
j_call: TRBJ2-3
cdr3_aa: CAWIPRLAGRDTQYF
cdr3_nt: TGTGCCTGGATCCCCCGACTAGCGGGGAGAGATACGCAGTATTTT

v_call: TRBV19
d_call: TRBD1
j_call: TRBJ1-1
cdr3_aa: CASRDRTGGTEAFF
cdr3_nt: TGTGCCAGCCGGGACAGGACGGGGGGCACTGAAGCTTTCTTT

v_call: TRBV14
d_call: TRBD1
j_call: TRBJ1-2
cdr3_aa: CASSRQGHYGYTF
cdr3_nt: TGTGCCAGCAGCCGACAGGGGCACTATGGCTACACCTTC

v_call: TRBV28
d_call: -
j_call: TRBJ1-1
cdr3_aa: CASSPGGGTEAFF
cdr3_nt: TGTGCCAGCAGTCCCGGCGGCGGGACTGAAGCTTTCTTT

v_call: TRBV19
d_call: -
j_call: TRBJ1-5
cdr3_aa: CASRNPFEGRQPQHF
cdr3_nt: TGTGCCAGTAGGAACCCCTTTGAGGGCCGACAGCCCCAGCATTTT

v_call: TRBV28
d_call: TRBD1
j_call: TRBJ2-7
cdr3_aa: CASSLNSGDRGRYEQYF
cdr3_nt: TGTGCCAGCAGTTTAAATTCGGGGGACAGGGGGCGCTACGAGCAGTACTTC

v_call: TRBV6-5
d_call: -
j_call: TRBJ2-3
cdr3_aa: CASRQGTQSTDTQYF
cdr3_nt: TGTGCCAGCAGACAAGGGACACAGAGCACAGATACGCAGTATTTT

v_call: TRBV25-1
d_call: -
j_call: TRBJ1-1
cdr3_aa: CASSQGRREGAFF
cdr3_nt: TGTGCCAGCAGTCAGGGCCGGAGGGAGGGAGCTTTCTTT

v_call: TRBV6-6
d_call: TRBD1
j_call: TRBJ1-5
cdr3_aa: CASRLSGTGRNQPQHF
cdr3_nt: TGTGCCAGCAGATTATCCGGGACAGGGAGGAATCAGCCCCAGCATTTT

v_call: TRBV9
d_call: -
j_call: TRBJ1-1
cdr3_aa: CASSVAGVRENTEAFF
cdr3_nt: TGTGCCAGCAGCGTAGCTGGGGTGCGGGAGAACACTGAAGCTTTCTTT

v_call: TRBV5-1
d_call: -
j_call: TRBJ2-3
cdr3_aa: CASSSRAAGTDTQYF
cdr3_nt: TGCGCCAGCAGCTCCCGGGCAGCGGGCACAGATACGCAGTATTTT

v_call: TRBV9
d_call: -
j_call: TRBJ1-2
cdr3_aa: CASSVASGYGYTF
cdr3_nt: TGTGCCAGCAGCGTAGCAAGCGGTTATGGCTACACCTTC

v_call: TRBV25-1
d_call: TRBD1
j_call: TRBJ2-7
cdr3_aa: CASRGRQGSEQYF
cdr3_nt: TGTGCCAGCCGAGGAAGACAGGGCTCCGAGCAGTACTTC

v_call: TRBV9
d_call: -
j_call: TRBJ2-7
cdr3_aa: CASSARDRSYEQYF
cdr3_nt: TGTGCCAGCAGCGCGCGAGACAGAAGCTACGAGCAGTACTTC

v_call: TRBV6-1
d_call: -
j_call: TRBJ2-7
cdr3_aa: CASSEGGTAAYEQYF
cdr3_nt: TGTGCCAGCAGTGAAGGCGGGACAGCCGCCTACGAGCAGTACTTC

v_call: TRBV13
d_call: TRBD2
j_call: TRBJ2-7
cdr3_aa: CASSVGLAGGPYEQYF
cdr3_nt: TGTGCCAGCAGTGTAGGACTAGCGGGGGGTCCCTACGAGCAGTACTTC

v_call: TRBV28
d_call: TRBD1
j_call: TRBJ2-7
cdr3_aa: CASSTRDSYSYEQYF
cdr3_nt: TGTGCCAGCAGTACCCGGGACAGCTATTCCTACGAGCAGTACTTC

v_call: TRBV13
d_call: TRBD1
j_call: TRBJ1-4
cdr3_aa: CASSFIRDRRNEKLFF
cdr3_nt: TGTGCCAGCAGCTTTATCCGGGACAGGAGGAATGAAAAACTGTTTTTT

v_call: TRBV10-3
d_call: -
j_call: TRBJ2-3
cdr3_aa: CAIRGPIGDTQYF
cdr3_nt: TGTGCCATCCGCGGCCCCATTGGAGATACGCAGTATTTT

v_call: TRBV11-2
d_call: -
j_call: TRBJ2-1
cdr3_aa: CASSSVDGGRYEQFF
cdr3_nt: TGTGCCAGCAGCTCCGTTGACGGGGGGCGATATGAGCAGTTCTTC

v_call: TRBV5-1
d_call: -
j_call: TRBJ1-4
cdr3_aa: CASRGGANEKLFF
cdr3_nt: TGCGCCAGCCGCGGGGGGGCTAATGAAAAACTGTTTTTT

v_call: TRBV4-2
d_call: -
j_call: TRBJ2-7
cdr3_aa: CASSQTDSLSYEQYF
cdr3_nt: TGTGCCAGCAGCCAAACGGACAGCCTCTCCTACGAGCAGTACTTC

v_call: TRBV9
d_call: -
j_call: TRBJ2-1
cdr3_aa: CASSVGYSTTAYNEQFF
cdr3_nt: TGTGCCAGCAGCGTAGGGTACTCAACAACAGCCTACAATGAGCAGTTCTTC

v_call: TRBV30
d_call: TRBD2
j_call: TRBJ2-1
cdr3_aa: CAWSGGLAGVGQFF
cdr3_nt: TGTGCCTGGAGTGGAGGACTAGCGGGGGTCGGGCAGTTCTTC

v_call: TRBV11-2
d_call: TRBD1
j_call: TRBJ1-2
cdr3_aa: CASSNRQGHGYTF
cdr3_nt: TGTGCCAGCAGCAACCGACAGGGACACGGCTACACCTTC

v_call: TRBV4-1
d_call: -
j_call: TRBJ1-1
cdr3_aa: CASSHRYTEAFF
cdr3_nt: TGCGCCAGCAGCCACCGGTACACTGAAGCTTTCTTT

v_call: TRBV6-1
d_call: TRBD1
j_call: TRBJ2-7
cdr3_aa: CASRQGAGYEQYF
cdr3_nt: TGTGCCAGCAGACAGGGGGCAGGGTACGAGCAGTACTTC

v_call: TRBV6-5
d_call: -
j_call: TRBJ1-3
cdr3_aa: CASSRGSGNTIYF
cdr3_nt: TGTGCCAGCAGCCGGGGCTCTGGAAACACCATATATTTT

v_call: TRBV6-5
d_call: -
j_call: TRBJ1-4
cdr3_aa: CASSYSGEKLFF
cdr3_nt: TGTGCCAGCAGTTACTCTGGCGAAAAACTGTTTTTT

v_call: TRBV6-1
d_call: TRBD1
j_call: TRBJ1-1
cdr3_aa: CASSPRDRANTEAFF
cdr3_nt: TGTGCCAGCAGTCCGCGGGACAGGGCGAACACTGAAGCTTTCTTT

v_call: TRBV7-8
d_call: -
j_call: TRBJ2-7
cdr3_aa: CASSLEDGSLSYEQYF
cdr3_nt: TGTGCCAGCAGCCTGGAGGACGGGAGCCTCTCCTACGAGCAGTACTTC

v_call: TRBV7-7
d_call: TRBD2
j_call: TRBJ2-1
cdr3_aa: CASSLGGGARNEQFF
cdr3_nt: TGTGCCAGCAGCTTAGGCGGGGGGGCCAGGAATGAGCAGTTCTTC

v_call: TRBV2
d_call: TRBD1
j_call: TRBJ2-6
cdr3_aa: CASGGDRGSMGANVLTF
cdr3_nt: TGTGCCAGCGGGGGGGACAGGGGATCGATGGGGGCCAACGTCCTGACTTTC